This T cell receptor beta chain was sequenced in a study of blood T cells in healthy people across ages. From germline, CDR1 is SQVTM and CDR2 ANQGSEA. CDR3 length equals 12 residues. V lost 2 bases and J lost 5; bases outside the gene matches: 2. Findings and limits, study-wide: Percentage of naive T cells showed a strong correlation with TCR beta diversity. Leaving the PBMCs unsorted stopped any conclusive comparison of naive versus antigen-experienced cells.

A second roughly 6 to 12 cycle PCR used barcoded and J-beta primers. MiXCR was run by TCRdb on the 5' RACE reads, yielding one entry per CDR3 protein. Among about 620,000 distinct CDR3 sequences listed, more than 20% were seen once. The table lists this clonotype with a few counts. No antigen is known for it. The sequenced material came from blood. V usage is TRBV29-1 and J usage is TRBJ2-7, with 8 bases matching TRBD2. The TCR comes from a man aged 70-80 years in good health. CDR3 bases: TGCAGCGTTGAACTAGCGGGCGACGAGCAGTACTTC. It encodes CSVELAGDEQYF.